Listed here are 29 T cell receptor beta chains from one sample, sequenced in a study of neoadjuvant anti-PD-1 for oral cavity cancer. Time point specified: after neoadjuvant nivolumab, at surgical resection. Clones were sequenced by immunoSEQ multiplex PCR, and TCRdb holds only the in-frame ones, with some missing. The sample has some 15,000 clones, 60% to 80% seen once; the top ten hold more than 2%. The source was PBMCs, collected after nivolumab (anti-PD-1) treatment. Receptors were obtained from a person between 40 and 79 years old with oral cavity squamous cell carcinoma.

The rearrangement links TRBV5-5 to TRBJ2-5; TRBD1 aligns across 8 bases. This CDR3 region has 14 residues. Germline V gives CDR1 SGHKS, CDR2 YYEKEE (reference sequence). Trimming cost V 3 bases and J 4 bases; bases outside gene matches: 5. The CDR3: CASSSGQVPETQYF. DNA of the CDR3: TGTGCCAGCAGCTCGGGACAGGTCCCAGAGACCCAGTACTTC.

The table lists this clone with a few counts. The genes are TRBV11-2 and TRBJ1-3; 7 nucleotides line up with TRBD1. J was trimmed by 3 bases and V by 3 bases; bases with no gene match: 5. Germline-derived CDR1 and CDR2 are SGHAT and FQNNGV. The CDR3 loop spans 15 amino acids. Written as DNA, the CDR3 is TGTGCCAGCAGCTTTAGACAGGGAAGTGGAAACACCATATATTTT. It is translated as CASSFRQGSGNTIYF.

This clone turned up a few times. The chain employs TRBV6-5 and TRBJ1-3, with D hard to call. Trimming stripped 2 bases from V and 6 bases from J, with 2 bases between. This CDR3 region has 11 residues. Germline CDR1 reads MNHEY; CDR2 reads SVGAGI. DNA of the CDR3: TGTGCCAGCAGTTACGAAAACACCATATATTTT. This sequence encodes CASSYENTIYF.

The rearrangement uses TRBV30 and TRBJ1-5, with no clear D. Germline-derived CDR1 and CDR2 are GTSNPN and SVGIG (reference sequence). The V and J ends lost 1 base and 6 bases respectively, with 13 bases between them. This CDR3 comprises 14 residues. CDR3 nucleotides: TGTGCCTGGAGTGGCCCGGGAGTAACTCAGCCCCAGCATTTT. The encoded protein is CAWSGPGVTQPQHF. The full variable domain, with the rest looked up from reference TRBV30 and TRBJ1-5, is SQTIHQWPATLVQPVGSPLSLECTVEGTSNPNLYWYRQAAGRGLQLLFYSVGIGQISSEVPQNLSASRPQDRQFILSSKKLLLSDSGFYLCAWSGPGVTQPQHFGDGTRLSIL.

The gene calls are TRBV4-2 and TRBJ1-1; the D is unclear. The CDR3 contains 15 residues. V was clipped by 3 bases and J by 4 bases, with 15 bases between them. Per germline, CDR1 LGHNA and CDR2 YNFKEQ. The CDR3 sequence is CASSHEMVGSTEAFF. The CDR3 DNA reads TGTGCCAGCAGCCACGAAATGGTGGGTTCCACTGAAGCTTTCTTT.

The gene calls are TRBV15 and TRBJ1-1; no clear D. The CDR3 has 13 amino acids. Germline CDR1 and CDR2: LNHNV and YYDKDF (reference sequence). V lost 2 bases to trimming and J lost 3 bases, with 7 bases between them. CDR3 residues: CATSRQSYTEAFF. CDR3 nucleotides: TGTGCCACCAGCAGACAGAGCTACACTGAAGCTTTCTTT.

This chain joins TRBV6-4 and TRBJ2-1; 10 bases align to TRBD2. The CDR3 totals 16 residues. From germline, CDR1 is MRHNA and CDR2 SNTAGT. V shed 4 bases and J 4 bases; nucleotides not matched to a gene: 7. Written as DNA, the CDR3 is TGTGCCAGCAGTGTCACAGGACTAGCGGATTACAATGAGCAGTTCTTC. This encodes CASSVTGLADYNEQFF.

The DNA of the CDR3 is TGCAGCGTAACGGGACACGAACCCTACGAGCAGTACTTC. It codes for CSVTGHEPYEQYF. V and J are TRBV29-1 and TRBJ2-7, with D possibly TRBD1 on 6 matching bases. V was cut by 6 bases and J by 2 bases, with 14 bases left in between. The CDR3 has 13 amino acids. Germline CDR1 and CDR2: SQVTM and ANQGSEA.

The gene calls are TRBV7-9 and TRBJ2-3; D is uncertain. Germline V gene sequence: CDR1 SEHNR, CDR2 FQNEAQ (reference sequence). The CDR3 runs 17 residues. V lost 2 bases and J lost 1, with 16 bases in between. DNA for the CDR3: TGTGCCAGCAGCTTACTGGGGTTGAGTCCGGGCACAGATACGCAGTATTTT. This translates into CASSLLGLSPGTDTQYF.

This clone came up a few times. The gene calls are TRBV4-1 and TRBJ2-7, with D maybe TRBD2 (6 bases). This CDR3 region has 15 residues. V lost 1 base, J lost 3 bases, and 13 bases lay in between. Germline V gives CDR1 MGHRA, CDR2 YSYEKL. CDR3 protein: CASSQVPGGDYEQYF. For the CDR3, the DNA is TGCGCCAGCAGCCAAGTTCCCGGGGGAGACTACGAGCAGTACTTC.

This CDR3 reads CASSAGTDRGNQPQHF. CDR3 DNA sequence: TGTGCCAGCAGTGCTGGGACAGATAGGGGCAATCAGCCCCAGCATTTT. The V gene is TRBV2, the J gene TRBJ1-5; 7 nucleotides agree with TRBD1. The CDR3 is 16 amino acids. The V segment lost 4 bases and the J segment 2 bases; nucleotides outside the gene matches: 8. Germline loops: CDR1 SNHLY, CDR2 FYNNEI.

The rearrangement links TRBV4-1 to TRBJ2-3, with TRBD2 matching over 12 bases. Germline V gene data show CDR1 as MGHRA and CDR2 as YSYEKL. Trimming took 4 bases from V and 4 from J; bases not matched to a gene: 6. CDR3 size: 16 residues. The CDR3 nucleotides are TGCGCCAGCAGCCTCCTACTAGCGGGAGGCTCAGATACGCAGTATTTT. Translation gives CASSLLLAGGSDTQYF.

The chain couples TRBV10-3 to TRBJ2-1; no reliable D call. This CDR3 spans 12 amino acids. Germline loops: CDR1 ENHRY, CDR2 SYGVKD. The V end was cut by 3 bases, the J end by 4 bases, with 4 bases between. CDR3 in DNA: TGTGCCATCAGTGAAAGTTACAATGAGCAGTTCTTC. Translation: CAISESYNEQFF.

The V gene is TRBV2, the J gene TRBJ2-5; 8 bases are a match to TRBD1. The CDR3 sequence is 18 residues long. With V trimmed by 1 base and J by 5 bases, 15 bases remained unmatched. Germline V lookup: CDR1 SNHLY, CDR2 FYNNEI. As DNA, the CDR3 is TGTGCCAGCAGTGAAGGAGGGGGTCAGGGGGCGCGTTTTGAGACCCAGTACTTC. It is translated as CASSEGGGQGARFETQYF. Complete variable domain (other parts from reference TRBV2 and TRBJ2-5): EPEVTQTPSHQVTQMGQEVILRCVPISNHLYFYWYRQILGQKVEFLVSFYNNEISEKSEIFDDQFSVERPDGSNFTLKIRSTKLEDSAMYFCASSEGGGQGARFETQYFGPGTRLLVL.

This chain joins TRBV28 and TRBJ1-2; 7 positions match TRBD1. CDR1 MDHEN and CDR2 SYDVKM come from the germline V gene. The CDR3 loop spans 15 amino acids. The ends lost 5 bases at V and 0 bases at J; junction bases unmatched: 6. CDR3 sequence reads: CASSPGDSTNYGYTF. Written as DNA, the CDR3 is TGTGCCAGCAGTCCAGGGGACAGCACTAACTATGGCTACACCTTC.

The chain employs TRBV29-1 and TRBJ2-1, with 10 bases that match TRBD1. The ends lost 4 bases at V and 3 bases at J; junction bases unmatched: 3. Germline-derived CDR1 and CDR2 are SQVTM and ANQGSEA. CDR3 size: 14 residues. The CDR3 loop reads CSVVRDRGYNEQFF. Written as DNA, the CDR3 is TGCAGCGTTGTCAGGGACAGGGGCTACAATGAGCAGTTCTTC.

The chain links TRBV1 to TRBJ2-1; the table's D call, TRBD2, has no DNA check behind it. TRBV1 is described as a pseudogene. CDR3 length: 12 amino acids. Here the CDR3 reads CTRSGRYNEQFF. In DNA, the CDR3 is TGCACCAGGAGCGGGAGGTACAATGAGCAGTTCTTC.

This clone was recorded a few times. CDR3 DNA sequence: TGTGCCAGCACCAAAACTGAGGGTGGTGCGGAAGCTTTCTTT. Its protein is CASTKTEGGAEAFF. The chain links TRBV2 to TRBJ1-1; unclear D gene. The CDR3 is made up of 14 amino acids. With 7 bases removed from V and 8 bases from J, the gap between germline ends came to 20 bases. CDR1 is SNHLY, CDR2 FYNNEI, per germline.

On this clone itself: The sample carries other DNA sequences with the same CDR3. The chain recombines TRBV5-1 with TRBJ1-1; D ambiguous. Germline V gene lookup returns CDR1 SGHRS and CDR2 YFSETQ. Trimming took off 0 bases at V and 1 base at J, with 4 bases between the two ends. The CDR3 is 13 residues long. CDR3 sequence: CASSLGANTEAFF. CDR3 DNA sequence: TGCGCCAGCAGCTTGGGTGCGAACACTGAAGCTTTCTTT.

This chain joins TRBV7-3 and TRBJ1-2; D is unresolved. The ends were cut back, 2 bases at V and 2 bases at J, with 6 bases in the middle. Per the germline V gene, CDR1 is SGHTA and CDR2 is FQGTGA. The CDR3 totals 13 residues. CDR3 residues: CASSLAGNYGYTF. The CDR3 DNA sequence: TGTGCCAGCAGCTTAGCCGGGAACTATGGCTACACCTTC.

This clone was seen once. The chain carries TRBV27 and TRBJ2-7; 9 positions agree with TRBD2. The germline gives CDR1 MNHEY, CDR2 SMNVEV (reference sequence). The junction had 9 bases not matched to a gene; V was cut back by 0 bases and J by 3 bases. This CDR3 is built from 17 residues. Written as DNA, the CDR3 is TGTGCCAGCAGTTTATCTCAGAGTCATAGCGGGAGCTACGAGCAGTACTTC. Its translation is CASSLSQSHSGSYEQYF.

The chain uses TRBV6-5 and TRBJ2-1; D unclear. This CDR3 spans 16 amino acids. V was shortened by 0 bases and J by 6 bases, with 15 bases between the two germline ends. CDR1 MNHEY and CDR2 SVGAGI come from the germline V gene. CDR3 DNA: TGTGCCAGCAGTTACTCGTTGAGACCCAGTTTCAATGAGCAGTTCTTC. This encodes CASSYSLRPSFNEQFF.

In its sample, this clone was seen once. The CDR3 DNA reads TGCGCCAGCAGCTTGGTTATGGCTAGCGGGAGAGAGACCTACGAGCAGTACTTC. Protein sequence: CASSLVMASGRETYEQYF. The J gene is TRBJ2-7, the V gene TRBV5-1, with 10 bases that match TRBD2. This CDR3 is built from 18 residues. V dropped 0 bases and J dropped 2; count of bases not matched to a gene: 11. Germline V gene data show CDR1 as SGHRS and CDR2 as YFSETQ.

This clone was observed a few times. The chain has TRBV28 and TRBJ1-5; TRBD1 is a possible D gene (5 bases). V shed 2 bases and J shed 0 bases, with 14 bases lying between them. The CDR3 is 17 amino acids. CDR1 and CDR2 from the germline V gene are MDHEN and SYDVKM. CDR3: CASSLRAGSYSNQPQHF. CDR3 coding DNA: TGTGCCAGCAGTTTACGAGCAGGGAGTTATAGCAATCAGCCCCAGCATTTT.

The V and J genes are TRBV30 and TRBJ2-3; D gene uncertain. Germline lookup yields CDR1 GTSNPN and CDR2 SVGIG (reference sequence). This CDR3 is built from 13 residues. V lost 4 bases and J 1 base, leaving 9 bases between the germline ends. The CDR3 coding sequence is TGTGCCTGGACGGAGCTGGGCACAGATACGCAGTATTTT. This encodes CAWTELGTDTQYF.

The rearrangement uses TRBV19 and TRBJ2-3; 8 positions agree with TRBD2. The CDR3 spans 15 residues. The germline gives CDR1 LNHDA, CDR2 SQIVND (reference sequence). Trimming took 6 bases from V and 3 from J; bases not matched to a gene: 8. CDR3 in DNA: TGTGCCAGTAGCCCGGGACTAGTATCTACAGATACGCAGTATTTT. Translated: CASSPGLVSTDTQYF.

This rearrangement joins TRBV18 to TRBJ1-1; D is ambiguous. The CDR3 is 14 amino acids. CDR1 is KGHSH and CDR2 is LQKENI in the germline V gene. V was pared by 0 bases and J by 7 bases, with 12 bases between. DNA for the CDR3: TGTGCCAGCTCACCACCCGCCGGGGTCGGTGAAGCTTTCTTT. Translating gives CASSPPAGVGEAFF.

This sequence joins TRBV27 and TRBJ1-1; D not certain. CDR1 MNHEY and CDR2 SMNVEV come from the germline V gene (reference sequence). The CDR3 loop spans 15 amino acids. V lost 5 bases to trimming and J lost 1 base, with 14 bases between them. The CDR3 region is CASSPNAPTNTEAFF. The CDR3 coding sequence is TGTGCCAGCAGTCCTAATGCCCCTACGAACACTGAAGCTTTCTTT.

The V gene is TRBV6-6, the J gene TRBJ2-5; the D is unclear. Trimming removed 3 bases from V and 2 bases from J, with 1 base in between. The CDR3 is 11 amino acids. Germline values: CDR1 MNHNY, CDR2 SVGAGI (reference sequence). CDR3 nucleotides: TGTGCCAGCAGTTATCAAGAGACCCAGTACTTC. Translation gives CASSYQETQYF.